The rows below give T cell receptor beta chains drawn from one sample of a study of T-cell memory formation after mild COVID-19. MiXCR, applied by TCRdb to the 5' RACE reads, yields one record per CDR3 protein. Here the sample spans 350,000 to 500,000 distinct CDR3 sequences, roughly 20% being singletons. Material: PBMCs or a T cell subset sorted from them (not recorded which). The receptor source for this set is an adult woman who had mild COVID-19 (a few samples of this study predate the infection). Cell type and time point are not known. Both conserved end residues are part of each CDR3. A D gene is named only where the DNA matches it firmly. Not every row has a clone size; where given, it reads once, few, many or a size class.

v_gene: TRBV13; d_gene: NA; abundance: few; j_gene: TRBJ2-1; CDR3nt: TGTGCCAGCAGCTTAGAGAGGGTTCGCTCCTACAATGAGCAGTTCTTC; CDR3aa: CASSLERVRSYNEQFF
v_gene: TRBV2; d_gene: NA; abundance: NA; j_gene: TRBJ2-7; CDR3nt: TGTGCCAGCAGTGTGACTGCCCGCGGTAGGTCCTACGAGCAGTACTTC; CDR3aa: CASSVTARGRSYEQYF
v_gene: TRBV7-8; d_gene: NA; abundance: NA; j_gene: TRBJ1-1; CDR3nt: TGTGCCAGCAGCTCACCCATAGGGGTGGCGAACACTGAAGCTTTCTTT; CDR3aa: CASSSPIGVANTEAFF
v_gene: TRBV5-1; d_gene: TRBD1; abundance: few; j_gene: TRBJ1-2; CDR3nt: TGCGCCAGCAGCTTGGCGGGGACAGGGACTTCCTATCGCTACACCTTC; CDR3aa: CASSLAGTGTSYRYTF
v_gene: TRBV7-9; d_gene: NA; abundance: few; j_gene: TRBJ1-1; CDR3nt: TGTGCCAGCAGCTTAGGGGGCCTGTCCAACACTGAAGCTTTCTTT; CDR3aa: CASSLGGLSNTEAFF
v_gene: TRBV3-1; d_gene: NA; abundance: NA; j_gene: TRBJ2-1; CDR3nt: TGTGCCAGCAGCCAACAGGGGAGTCCGGGTACTGAGCAGTTCTTC; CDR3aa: CASSQQGSPGTEQFF
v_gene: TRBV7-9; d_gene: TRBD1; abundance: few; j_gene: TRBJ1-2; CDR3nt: TGTGCCAGCAGCCCCGGGACAGGGGTTCTCTATGGCTACACCTTC; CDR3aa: CASSPGTGVLYGYTF
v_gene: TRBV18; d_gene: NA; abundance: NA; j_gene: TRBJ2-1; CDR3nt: TGTGCCAGCTCACCAGTGAAGTCGGATGAGCAGTTCTTC; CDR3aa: CASSPVKSDEQFF
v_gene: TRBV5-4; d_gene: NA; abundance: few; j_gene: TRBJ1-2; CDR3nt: TGTGCCAGCCGATCGGACAGTCGGATCAACTATGGCTACACCTTC; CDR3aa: CASRSDSRINYGYTF
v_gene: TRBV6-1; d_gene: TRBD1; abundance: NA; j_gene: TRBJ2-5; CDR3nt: TGTGCCAGCTACCACTGGACAGGGCTCATCCAAGAGACCCAGTACTTC; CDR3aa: CASYHWTGLIQETQYF
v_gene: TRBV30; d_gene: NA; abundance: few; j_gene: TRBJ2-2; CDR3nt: TGTGCCTGGAGTGGGCTTATCAGCACCGGGGAGCTGTTTTTT; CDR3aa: CAWSGLISTGELFF
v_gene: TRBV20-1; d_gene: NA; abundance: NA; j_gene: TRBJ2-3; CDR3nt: TGCAGTGCTAGCCGCGGGACCTCATCGGGGGCAGATACGCAGTATTTT; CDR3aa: CSASRGTSSGADTQYF
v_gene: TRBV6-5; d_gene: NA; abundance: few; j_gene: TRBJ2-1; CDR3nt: TGTGCCAGCAGTTCCGGGACGGAGATTCTCTACAATGAGCAGTTCTTC; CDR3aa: CASSSGTEILYNEQFF
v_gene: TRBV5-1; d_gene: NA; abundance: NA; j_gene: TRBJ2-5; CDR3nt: TGCGCCAGTACGGGACTCTTCCAAGAGACCCAGTACTTC; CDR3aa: CASTGLFQETQYF
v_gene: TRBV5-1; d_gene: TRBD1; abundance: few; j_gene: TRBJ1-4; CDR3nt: TGCGCCAGCAGCTTGGGGACAGGTTCAAATGAAAAACTGTTTTTT; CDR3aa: CASSLGTGSNEKLFF
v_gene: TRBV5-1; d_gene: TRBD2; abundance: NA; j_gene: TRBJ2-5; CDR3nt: TGCGCCAGCAGCTCAGGACTAGCGGGAGGGCCTGCCGGTGAGACCCAGTACTTC; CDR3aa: CASSSGLAGGPAGETQYF
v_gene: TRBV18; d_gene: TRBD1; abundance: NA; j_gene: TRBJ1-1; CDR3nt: TGTGCCAGCTCACCCGCCGGGACAGGGGGCAGTCGTGGAGCTTTCTTT; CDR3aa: CASSPAGTGGSRGAFF